The rows below give T cell receptor beta chains drawn from one sample of a study of blood T cells in healthy people across ages. TCRdb re-derived calls from the 5' RACE reads in MiXCR, one entry per CDR3 protein. The table lists approximately 1.5 million distinct CDR3 sequences, less than 45% of them singletons. Sequencing was done on a sample of blood. The receptors derive from a young woman in good health. Each CDR3 is given with its conserved first and last residue. The order of the fields is CDR3 DNA, CDR3 protein, CDR3 length, V gene, J gene, clone size, D gene. A D gene is named only where the DNA matches it firmly. Clone sizes are given selectively: once, few, many, or a class where the clone is expanded.

DNA: TGTGCCAGCTCACCAGAGACCGACAGGGTTAAACTGTTTTTT
CDR3: CASSPETDRVKLFF
length: 14
V: TRBV18
J: TRBJ1-4
size: few
D: TRBD1

DNA: TGCAGTGCTAGAGAAAACAGGGGGCTGGGCTATGGCTACACCTTC
CDR3: CSARENRGLGYGYTF
length: 15
V: TRBV20-1
J: TRBJ1-2
size: NA
D: TRBD1

DNA: TGTGCCAGCAGTTTATGGGTCCTCAGGGGGAGCTCCTACGAGCAGTACTTC
CDR3: CASSLWVLRGSSYEQYF
length: 17
V: TRBV28
J: TRBJ2-7
size: NA
D: TRBD1

DNA: TGTGCCAGCAGTCATCTAGCGGGAAGCGCAGATACGCAGTATTTT
CDR3: CASSHLAGSADTQYF
length: 15
V: TRBV12-3/TRBV12-4
J: TRBJ2-3
size: many
D: TRBD2

DNA: TGTGCCAGCAGCGTAGGAGGGAGGGTGGCCGAGCAGTACTTC
CDR3: CASSVGGRVAEQYF
length: 14
V: TRBV9
J: TRBJ2-7
size: few
D: TRBD2

DNA: TGCGCCAGCAGCTTCCTAGCGGGGGGGACTGAAGAGACCCAGTACTTC
CDR3: CASSFLAGGTEETQYF
length: 16
V: TRBV5-1
J: TRBJ2-5
size: once
D: TRBD2

DNA: TGTGCCAGCAGTTACTCGCGCAGGGCGGTTGATTCACCCCTCCACTTT
CDR3: CASSYSRRAVDSPLHF
length: 16
V: TRBV6-5
J: TRBJ1-6
size: NA
D: NA

DNA: TGTGCCAGCAGCTTAGATCTGGGCCAGGAAGCTTTCTTT
CDR3: CASSLDLGQEAFF
length: 13
V: TRBV11-3
J: TRBJ1-1
size: NA
D: NA

DNA: TGCAGTGCCAGCGCGGGGGGCAGAGCTAACTATGGCTACACCTTC
CDR3: CSASAGGRANYGYTF
length: 15
V: TRBV20-1
J: TRBJ1-2
size: NA
D: NA

DNA: TGTGCCAGCAGCCCTTCCCTTAACGGGGCTGACACCTTC
CDR3: CASSPSLNGADTF
length: 13
V: TRBV6-5
J: TRBJ1-2
size: NA
D: NA

DNA: TGTGCCAGCAGCTTAGGGGTCCCTGGAAACACCATATATTTT
CDR3: CASSLGVPGNTIYF
length: 14
V: TRBV7-2
J: TRBJ1-3
size: few
D: NA

DNA: TGTGCCAGCAGTGTTTCGGCGGGGAATGAGCAGTTCTTC
CDR3: CASSVSAGNEQFF
length: 13
V: TRBV12-3/TRBV12-4
J: TRBJ2-1
size: NA
D: NA

DNA: TGCGCCAGCAGCCACGGGACAGGACGATTGGAAAAACTGTTTTTT
CDR3: CASSHGTGRLEKLFF
length: 15
V: TRBV4-3
J: TRBJ1-4
size: NA
D: TRBD1

DNA: TGCAGTGCCCGGGCCGCCCTGGGGCCGAAAGATACGCAGTATTTT
CDR3: CSARAALGPKDTQYF
length: 15
V: TRBV20-1
J: TRBJ2-3
size: NA
D: NA

DNA: TGTGCCAGTAGTATAGAGCCGGGCAGATACCAAGAGACCCAGTACTTC
CDR3: CASSIEPGRYQETQYF
length: 16
V: TRBV19
J: TRBJ2-5
size: NA
D: NA

DNA: TGTGCCATCAGTGTTGACAGAGAGCAGTACTTC
CDR3: CAISVDREQYF
length: 11
V: TRBV10-3
J: TRBJ2-7
size: NA
D: NA

DNA: TGTGCCAGCAGTGGACCGGGTCCTAGGGGTAGCAATGAGCAGTTCTTC
CDR3: CASSGPGPRGSNEQFF
length: 16
V: TRBV12-3/TRBV12-4
J: TRBJ2-1
size: few
D: NA

DNA: TGTGCCAGCAGCCCCAGGGACAGGGCGTTACGTGGCTACACCTTC
CDR3: CASSPRDRALRGYTF
length: 15
V: TRBV5-4
J: TRBJ1-2
size: NA
D: TRBD1

DNA: TGTGCCAGCAGCCAATACAGGGGACCCTACGAGCAGTACTTC
CDR3: CASSQYRGPYEQYF
length: 14
V: TRBV7-6
J: TRBJ2-7
size: few
D: TRBD1

DNA: TGCGCCAGCAGCCAAGATGGCCCGGGACTAGCGGATTACAATGAGCAGTTCTTC
CDR3: CASSQDGPGLADYNEQFF
length: 18
V: TRBV4-3
J: TRBJ2-1
size: NA
D: TRBD2

DNA: TGCAGTGCCCAACCGAGGGGAGCGGAGACATTCTACGAGCAGTACTTC
CDR3: CSAQPRGAETFYEQYF
length: 16
V: TRBV20-1
J: TRBJ2-7
size: NA
D: NA